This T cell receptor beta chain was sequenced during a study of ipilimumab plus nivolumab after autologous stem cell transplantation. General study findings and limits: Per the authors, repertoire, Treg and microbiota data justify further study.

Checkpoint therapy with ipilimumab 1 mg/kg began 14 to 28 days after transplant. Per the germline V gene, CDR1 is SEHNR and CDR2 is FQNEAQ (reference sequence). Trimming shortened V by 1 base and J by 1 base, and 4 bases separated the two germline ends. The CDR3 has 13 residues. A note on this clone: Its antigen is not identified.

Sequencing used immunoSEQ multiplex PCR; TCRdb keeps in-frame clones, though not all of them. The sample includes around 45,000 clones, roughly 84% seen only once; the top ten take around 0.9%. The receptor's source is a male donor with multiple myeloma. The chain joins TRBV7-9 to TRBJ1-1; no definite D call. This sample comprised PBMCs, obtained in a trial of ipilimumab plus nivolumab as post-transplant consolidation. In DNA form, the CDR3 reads TGTGCCAGCAGCTTAGACCCGAACACTGAAGCTTTCTTT. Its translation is CASSLDPNTEAFF.